The 19 T cell receptor beta chains listed next were all sequenced from one sample in a study of blood T cell repertoires in COVID-19. Using immunoSEQ multiplex PCR, the repertoire was profiled, and TCRdb retains in-frame clones only, with some absent. Of 160,000 or so clones listed, around 81% were seen once; the top ten hold 5% to 6%. The sequencing sample was made of PBMCs or T cells enriched from blood (not recorded which). The receptors shown here come from a man between 40 and 49 years old who had recovered from COVID-19.

The J gene is TRBJ2-1, the V gene TRBV18, with D perhaps TRBD1 (6 bases). CDR1 and CDR2 from the germline V gene are KGHSH and LQKENI. V was shortened by 1 base and J by 2 bases, with 12 bases between the two germline ends. The CDR3 has 16 residues. The CDR3 loop is CASSPLEGVTYNEQFF. The CDR3 DNA sequence: TGTGCCAGCTCACCACTTGAGGGGGTAACCTACAATGAGCAGTTCTTC.

The V call is TRBV2, the J call TRBJ2-1; 10 nucleotides align to TRBD1. V lost 7 bases, J lost 7 bases, and 7 bases stayed unmatched. There are 14 residues in the CDR3. Germline V lookup: CDR1 SNHLY, CDR2 FYNNEI. The CDR3 spells CASIDRGLGNEQFF. In DNA form, the CDR3 reads TGTGCCAGCATCGACAGGGGGCTGGGGAATGAGCAGTTCTTC.

The genes are TRBV19 and TRBJ1-1; a weak D match, TRBD1 (5 bases). Per germline, CDR1 LNHDA and CDR2 SQIVND (reference sequence). The CDR3 covers 13 residues. The V and J ends lost 2 bases and 4 bases respectively, with 8 bases between them. The CDR3 spells CASSIYDSTEAFF. The CDR3 region has the DNA TGTGCCAGTAGTATATATGACAGCACTGAAGCTTTCTTT.

This sequence joins TRBV11-2 and TRBJ1-1; TRBD1 might be the D (6 bases). This CDR3 comprises 15 residues. V gave up 5 bases and J gave up 2 bases, with 15 bases separating them. CDR1 and CDR2 (germline): SGHAT, FQNNGV. Written as DNA, the CDR3 is TGTGCCAGCAGCCCACTAGGACAGCTCAACACTGAAGCTTTCTTT. Translated: CASSPLGQLNTEAFF. Full variable domain (remainder filled in from reference TRBV11-2 and TRBJ1-1): EAGVAQSPRYKIIEKRQSVAFWCNPISGHATLYWYQQILGQGPKLLIQFQNNGVVDDSQLPKDRFSAERLKGVDSTLKIQPAKLEDSAVYLCASSPLGQLNTEAFFGQGTRLTVV.

This clone has just one count. The V and J genes are TRBV5-5 and TRBJ1-2; TRBD1 is a possible D gene (5 bases). V gave up 5 bases and J gave up 3 bases, with 14 bases separating them. Per germline, CDR1 SGHKS and CDR2 YYEKEE (reference sequence). The CDR3 has 14 residues. DNA for the CDR3: TGTGCCAGCAGTCCAGGTGACAGCTACTATGGCTACACCTTC. Its translation is CASSPGDSYYGYTF.

V usage is TRBV25-1 and J usage is TRBJ1-2; 8 nucleotides match TRBD1. The CDR3 is 15 amino acids. Germline V gene data show CDR1 as MGHDK and CDR2 as SYGVNS. With 4 bases clipped from V and 6 bases from J, the junction kept 10 bases outside the gene matches. CDR3 region: CASSVLQGAFNGYTF. CDR3 sequence (DNA): TGTGCCAGCAGTGTACTGCAGGGGGCGTTTAATGGCTACACCTTC.

The chain links TRBV3-1 (or the pseudogene TRBV3-2) to TRBJ1-5, with D unclear. The CDR3 spans 12 residues. CDR1 and CDR2 (germline): LGHDT, YNNKEL (reference sequence). Deletions cut 1 base from V and 7 bases from J, with 5 bases between. As DNA, the CDR3 is TGTGCCAGCAGCCAAGGCGGGCAGCCCCAGCATTTT. It specifies CASSQGGQPQHF.

The chain combines TRBV4-1 with TRBJ1-5; D call uncertain. Germline V gives CDR1 MGHRA, CDR2 YSYEKL. The length of the CDR3 is 15 residues. V gave up 0 bases and J gave up 4 bases, with 10 bases separating them. CDR3 in DNA: TGCGCCAGCAGCCAAGATGAGGAGGAGAATCAGCCCCAGCATTTT. Its translation is CASSQDEEENQPQHF.

This clone was seen only once. The genes are TRBV5-1 and TRBJ1-2, with TRBD1 matching 7 bases. Per germline, CDR1 SGHRS and CDR2 YFSETQ. This CDR3 region has 13 residues. V shed 4 bases, J shed 9 bases, and the junction held 9 bases outside the gene matches. The CDR3 DNA sequence: TGCGCCAGCAGCCTCGGACAGGAAAGAAGCTACACCTTC. Translation gives CASSLGQERSYTF. Variable domain in full (rest from reference TRBV5-1 and TRBJ1-2): KAGVTQTPRYLIKTRGQQVTLSCSPISGHRSVSWYQQTPGQGLQFLFEYFSETQRNKGNFPGRFSGRQFSNSRSEMNVSTLELGDSALYLCASSLGQERSYTFGSGTRLTVV.

The V and J genes are TRBV28 and TRBJ1-6; 9 positions match TRBD1. With 9 bases clipped from V and 4 bases from J, the junction kept 10 bases outside the gene matches. The length of the CDR3 is 16 residues. Germline V lookup: CDR1 MDHEN, CDR2 SYDVKM. The chain's CDR3 is CASTGTGSFYNSPLHF. The CDR3 DNA reads TGTGCCAGTACCGGGACAGGGTCCTTTTATAATTCACCCCTCCACTTT.

The chain couples TRBV9 to TRBJ1-6; TRBD1 agrees at 9 bases. In germline, CDR1 is SGDLS, CDR2 YYNGEE. Trimming took 4 bases from V and 10 from J; bases not matched to a gene: 12. This CDR3 region has 16 residues. CDR3 bases: TGTGCCAGCAGCAACACCGCGGGACAGGGAGGCTCACCCCTCCACTTT. Residues: CASSNTAGQGGSPLHF.

J is TRBJ1-3 and V is TRBV19; D might be TRBD1 (5 bases). The CDR3 runs to 14 residues. Germline CDR1 is LNHDA and CDR2 is SQIVND (reference sequence). Between the trimmed V and J ends, which lost 5 bases and 0 bases, there was a span of 8 bases. The CDR3 nucleotides are TGTGCCAGTAGTCACAGGACCTCTGGAAACACCATATATTTT. It translates to CASSHRTSGNTIYF.

The V gene is TRBV7-9, the J gene TRBJ1-5; D remains ambiguous. V lost 5 bases, J lost 4 bases, and 12 bases lay in between. In germline, CDR1 is SEHNR, CDR2 FQNEAQ (reference sequence). The CDR3 extends over 14 amino acids. The CDR3 DNA sequence: TGTGCCAGCAGCCCACAGAATGTAAATCAGCCCCAGCATTTT. Amino acid sequence: CASSPQNVNQPQHF.

The genes are TRBV2 and TRBJ2-1; 10 positions match TRBD1. The V gene's germline CDR1 is SNHLY and CDR2 FYNNEI. CDR3 size: 15 residues. V was clipped by 7 bases and J by 14 bases; unmatched bases: 17. In DNA, the CDR3 is TGTGCCAGCATAGTGGACCGGGACAGGGGTGTATGGGAGTTCTTC. Translation gives CASIVDRDRGVWEFF.

As to this clone: Given the absence of the conserved phenylalanine or tryptophan at the CDR3 end, a read error is likely. The chain links TRBV12-5 to TRBJ1-2; TRBD1 aligns across 7 bases. CDR1 is LGHNT, CDR2 FRNRAP, per germline. V trimming: 2 bases; J trimming: 5 bases; junction bases outside the gene matches: 5. The CDR3 loop spans 14 amino acids. The CDR3 spells CASGLTGQAYGYTL. The CDR3 DNA sequence: TGTGCTAGTGGTTTGACCGGACAGGCTTATGGCTACACCCTC.

There are a few counts of this clone. The gene calls are TRBV11-2 and TRBJ1-2, with 9 bases matching TRBD1. J gave up 3 bases and V 5 bases, and 7 bases lay outside the gene matches. CDR3 length equals 15 residues. Germline CDR1 and CDR2: SGHAT and FQNNGV. CDR3: CASSPGTGRDYGYTF. In nucleotides, the CDR3 is TGTGCCAGCAGCCCCGGGACAGGGAGGGACTATGGCTACACCTTC.

As for this clone: This same CDR3 is encoded by further DNA sequences in the sample. The chain carries TRBV30 and TRBJ1-5; D gene uncertain. The germline gives CDR1 GTSNPN, CDR2 SVGIG (reference sequence). V lost 1 base and J 4 bases, leaving 5 bases between the germline ends. This CDR3 spans 12 amino acids. CDR3 nucleotide sequence: TGTGCCTGGAGTGGAGGAAATCAGCCCCAGCATTTT. It yields the protein CAWSGGNQPQHF.

A single count supports this clone. The rearrangement uses TRBV5-1 and TRBJ1-2; a possible D gene is TRBD1 (6 bases). The CDR3 consists of 15 residues. Deletions cut 4 bases from V and 4 bases from J, with 17 bases between. Germline CDR1 reads SGHRS; CDR2 reads YFSETQ. CDR3 coding DNA: TGCGCCAGCAGCCGTCCGGAACAGGGTGGCTATGGCTACACCTTC. It yields the protein CASSRPEQGGYGYTF.

The chain uses TRBV5-1 and TRBJ2-7; 7 bases line up with TRBD1. CDR3 length equals 14 residues. J lost 0 bases, V lost 0 bases, and 0 bases had no gene match. CDR1 and CDR2 (germline): SGHRS, YFSETQ. CDR3: CASSLDRGSYEQYF. CDR3 sequence (DNA): TGCGCCAGCAGCTTGGACAGGGGCTCCTACGAGCAGTACTTC.